Listed here are 27 T cell receptor beta chains from one sample, sequenced in a study of cytomegalovirus exposure and HLA in healthy donors. Primers: 60 Vbeta forward and 13 Jbeta reverse. Clones were read by immunoSEQ multiplex PCR, and TCRdb kept only the in-frame ones, dropping some. The table has about 140,000 clones, around 65% seen once; the top ten hold 6.5%. The sample was PBMCs. Receptor source: a woman in her sixties or seventies in good health and CMV-seronegative.

The chain is built from TRBV9 and TRBJ2-5; no clear D gene. CDR1 and CDR2 from the germline V gene are SGDLS and YYNGEE. Trimming stripped 0 bases from V and 5 bases from J, with 11 bases between. The CDR3 is 14 amino acids. For the CDR3, the DNA is TGTGCCAGCAGCGTAGGGCCCCAGAGGGAGACCCAGTACTTC. This sequence encodes CASSVGPQRETQYF.

This clone was seen only a few times. The rearrangement joins TRBV9 to TRBJ2-7, with D possibly matching TRBD1 (6 bases). The CDR3 totals 13 residues. Deletions cut 4 bases from V and 9 bases from J, with 17 bases between. Germline assignment: CDR1 SGDLS and CDR2 YYNGEE. The CDR3 DNA sequence: TGTGCCAGCAGCCTCGAACAACAGGGCGGGCAGTACTTC. Encoded protein: CASSLEQQGGQYF. The full variable domain, in which reference TRBV9 and TRBJ2-7 provide the parts outside the CDR3, is DSGVTQTPKHLITATGQRVTLRCSPRSGDLSVYWYQQSLDQGLQFLIQYYNGEERAKGNILERFSAQQFPDLHSELNLSSLELGDSALYFCASSLEQQGGQYFGPGTRLTVT.

CDR3 residues: CATSRSSGRYTDTQYF. CDR3 nucleotides: TGTGCCACCAGCAGGTCTAGCGGGAGGTACACAGATACGCAGTATTTT. The rearrangement uses TRBV15 and TRBJ2-3, with TRBD2 identical over 11 bases. This CDR3 region has 16 residues. J was trimmed by 2 bases and V by 3 bases; bases with no gene match: 4. Germline V gene sequence: CDR1 LNHNV, CDR2 YYDKDF (reference sequence).

The chain has TRBV29-1 and TRBJ1-1; D is unresolved. V lost 4 bases and J 3 bases, leaving 12 bases between the germline ends. Germline CDR1 and CDR2: SQVTM and ANQGSEA. The CDR3 contains 13 residues. The chain's CDR3 is CSVGGLFDTEAFF. The CDR3 DNA sequence: TGCAGCGTTGGAGGGCTTTTCGACACTGAAGCTTTCTTT.

In its sample, this clone was seen once. An end of the junction differs from the germline gene, which may be a read error. Other DNA sequences in the sample encode the same CDR3. The chain recombines TRBV4-2 with TRBJ2-7, with TRBD2 matching 12 bases. Germline V gene sequence: CDR1 LGHNA, CDR2 YNFKEQ. CDR3 length: 15 amino acids. The CDR3, as DNA: TGTGCCAACAGCCAGACTAGCGGGAGCTCCTACGAGCAATACTTC. Protein product: CANSQTSGSSYEQYF.

The V call is TRBV7-2, the J call TRBJ1-2; possibly TRBD1 for D (5 bases). Germline V lookup: CDR1 SGHTA, CDR2 FQGNSA. This CDR3 has 15 residues. V lost 1 base, J lost 7 bases, and 16 bases lay in between. The CDR3 region is CASSLGGQVLGGYTF. CDR3 coding DNA: TGTGCCAGCAGCTTAGGGGGCCAGGTATTAGGTGGCTACACCTTC.

The V and J genes are TRBV7-2 and TRBJ2-7, with a possible D match to TRBD2 (5 bases). There are 15 residues in the CDR3. In germline, CDR1 is SGHTA, CDR2 FQGNSA. V lost 1 base and J lost 3, with 13 bases in between. DNA of the CDR3: TGTGCCAGCAGCTTAGGGGTAGCGAGCTTCTACGAGCAGTACTTC. Its translation: CASSLGVASFYEQYF.

As to this clone: The junction departs from germline at one end; a sequencing error may be responsible. V and J are TRBV7-2 and TRBJ1-2; D is unclear. CDR1 and CDR2 from the germline V gene are SGHTA and FQGNSA. The CDR3 is 14 amino acids. CDR3 coding DNA: TGTGCCGGCAGCTTAGGGCTGGCAAACTATGGCTACACCTTC. Its translation: CAGSLGLANYGYTF.

The chain links TRBV7-9 to TRBJ2-6; 8 positions match TRBD1. The CDR3 covers 17 residues. The J segment lost 2 bases and the V segment lost 5 bases, leaving 8 bases of the junction unmatched. Germline CDR1 and CDR2: SEHNR and FQNEAQ (reference sequence). The CDR3 reads CASSGGTGVAGANVLTF. For the CDR3, the DNA is TGTGCCAGCAGCGGAGGGACAGGTGTTGCTGGGGCCAACGTCCTGACTTTC.

Concerning this clone itself: At one boundary the junction diverges from the germline segment, which might be a read error. The V call is TRBV7-7, the J call TRBJ2-4; 7 bases map to TRBD2. The CDR3 runs to 18 residues. CDR1 SSHAT and CDR2 FNYEAQ come from the germline V gene (reference sequence). The chain's CDR3 is CASSLFFPGGIAKNIQYF. The CDR3 DNA reads as TGTGCTAGCAGCTTATTTTTCCCGGGGGGAATAGCCAAAAACATTCAGTACTTC.

This clone was recorded once. The chain employs TRBV27 and TRBJ1-1; 7 bases match TRBD1. The V gene end was trimmed by 6 bases and the J gene end by 3 bases; junction bases not matched to a gene: 7. Germline CDR1 and CDR2: MNHEY and SMNVEV (reference sequence). This CDR3 is built from 14 residues. CDR3 residues: CASSPTGYDTEAFF. The CDR3 bases are TGTGCCAGCAGCCCGACAGGGTACGACACTGAAGCTTTCTTT.

This clone was seen only a few times. This chain joins TRBV4-3 and TRBJ2-5, with 7 bases identical to TRBD1. Looked up from germline, CDR1 is LGHNA and CDR2 is YSLEER. The V gene end was trimmed by 3 bases and the J gene end by 6 bases; junction bases not matched to a gene: 4. This CDR3 has 13 residues. The CDR3 DNA follows: TGCGCCAGCAGCCACCTGACAGGGAAGACCCAGTACTTC. Translation: CASSHLTGKTQYF.

This clone appeared once. The chain links TRBV5-1 to TRBJ2-5; 7 bases line up with TRBD1. Germline V gene data show CDR1 as SGHRS and CDR2 as YFSETQ. CDR3 length equals 14 residues. Trimming took 4 bases from V and 3 from J; bases not matched to a gene: 6. CDR3 sequence reads: CASSLWTGKETQYF. CDR3 coding DNA: TGCGCCAGCAGCCTTTGGACAGGAAAAGAGACCCAGTACTTC.

This rearrangement joins TRBV2 to TRBJ1-5, with a possible D match to TRBD1 (6 bases). Looked up from germline, CDR1 is SNHLY and CDR2 is FYNNEI. The CDR3 covers 15 residues. Trimming cost V 6 bases and J 6 bases, with 18 bases left between them. CDR3 DNA: TGTGCCAGCAGGGACACCCCACAGGGAAGTCAGCCCCAGCATTTT. Translating gives CASRDTPQGSQPQHF.

The rearrangement uses TRBV6-5 and TRBJ2-1; 8 nucleotides align to TRBD1. The CDR3 consists of 14 residues. The junction had 8 bases not matched to a gene; V was cut back by 10 bases and J by 3 bases. Germline lookup yields CDR1 MNHEY and CDR2 SVGAGI. CDR3 sequence reads: CATSTGAFYNEQFF. CDR3 DNA: TGTGCCACCTCGACAGGGGCGTTCTACAATGAGCAGTTCTTC.

The rearrangement uses TRBV5-1 and TRBJ2-7, with D hard to call. Germline lookup yields CDR1 SGHRS and CDR2 YFSETQ. V was trimmed by 0 bases and J by 1 base, leaving 8 bases between them. The CDR3 length is 14 residues. In DNA, the CDR3 is TGCGCCAGCAGCTTGGCCGGTTGGTCCTACGAGCAGTACTTC. Translated, it gives CASSLAGWSYEQYF.

J is TRBJ1-1 and V is TRBV6-5, with 7 bases matching TRBD1. This CDR3 has 12 amino acids. Per germline, CDR1 MNHEY and CDR2 SVGAGI. The junction had 2 bases not matched to a gene; V was cut back by 8 bases and J by 2 bases. This CDR3 is CASGGGNTEAFF. The CDR3 nucleotides read TGTGCCAGCGGAGGGGGCAACACTGAAGCTTTCTTT.

J is TRBJ2-7 and V is TRBV5-1, with 11 bases aligning to TRBD2. The germline V gene has CDR1 SGHRS and CDR2 YFSETQ. This CDR3 has 15 amino acids. V trimming: 4 bases; J trimming: 5 bases; junction bases outside the gene matches: 8. In nucleotides, the CDR3 is TGCGCCAGCAGCCTACTAGCGGGAGCTAGGAACGAGCAGTACTTC. Translating it yields CASSLLAGARNEQYF.

The rearrangement joins TRBV27 to TRBJ1-2; 7 nucleotides align to TRBD1. V shed 5 bases, J shed 4 bases, and the junction held 4 bases outside the gene matches. CDR1 is MNHEY, CDR2 SMNVEV, per germline (reference sequence). This CDR3 spans 13 amino acids. As DNA, the CDR3 is TGTGCCAGCAGTCTCGACAGGGTCTATGGCTACACCTTC. Translation: CASSLDRVYGYTF.

This clone has just a few counts. The V call is TRBV19, the J call TRBJ2-2, with D possibly matching TRBD1 (5 bases). The germline V and J ends were trimmed by 3 bases and 2 bases, with 13 bases remaining between them. CDR1 and CDR2 from the germline V gene are LNHDA and SQIVND (reference sequence). The CDR3 covers 16 residues. CDR3 residues: CASSIKTGHNTGELFF. CDR3 nucleotide sequence: TGTGCCAGTAGTATTAAAACCGGACACAACACCGGGGAGCTGTTTTTT. Full variable domain (rest looked up from reference TRBV19 and TRBJ2-2): DGGITQSPKYLFRKEGQNVTLSCEQNLNHDAMYWYRQDPGQGLRLIYYSQIVNDFQKGDIAEGYSVSREKKESFPLTVTSAQKNPTAFYLCASSIKTGHNTGELFFGEGSRLTVL.

The V gene is TRBV27, the J gene TRBJ1-5, with D possibly matching TRBD1 (5 bases). Germline CDR1 MNHEY, CDR2 SMNVEV (reference sequence). The CDR3 contains 15 residues. The V end lost 3 bases, the J end lost 3 bases, and 12 bases lay between the germline ends. The CDR3: CASSFEGTNNQPQHF. CDR3 sequence (DNA): TGTGCCAGCAGTTTTGAGGGGACTAACAATCAGCCCCAGCATTTT.

This clone was counted only a few times. This chain uses TRBV27 with TRBJ2-7; 8 bases are shared with TRBD2. The CDR3 covers 15 residues. J was trimmed by 2 bases and V by 4 bases; bases with no gene match: 7. In germline, CDR1 is MNHEY, CDR2 SMNVEV (reference sequence). CDR3 protein: CASSYSGGVTYEQYF. Written as DNA, the CDR3 is TGTGCCAGCAGTTACAGCGGGGGCGTTACCTACGAGCAGTACTTC.

The rearrangement links TRBV6-1 to TRBJ1-3; D call uncertain. With 5 bases removed from V and 2 bases from J, the gap between germline ends came to 13 bases. CDR1 is MNHNS and CDR2 is SASEGT in the germline V gene. The CDR3 length is 15 residues. CDR3 sequence: CASSRERMPGNTIYF. The CDR3 coding sequence is TGTGCCAGCAGTCGCGAGAGGATGCCTGGAAACACCATATATTTT.

The sample holds a few counts of this clone. The chain employs TRBV9 and TRBJ1-2, with D possibly TRBD1 on 6 matching bases. The CDR3 runs 14 residues. Trimming removed 0 bases from V and 1 base from J, with 7 bases in between. Germline CDR1 SGDLS, CDR2 YYNGEE. CDR3 residues: CASSVADSNYGYTF. In DNA form, the CDR3 reads TGTGCCAGCAGCGTAGCGGACAGTAACTATGGCTACACCTTC.

The V call is TRBV9, the J call TRBJ1-1, with D maybe TRBD1 (6 bases). CDR1 is SGDLS, CDR2 YYNGEE, per germline. V lost 0 bases, J lost 5 bases, and 14 bases lay in between. This CDR3 comprises 15 residues. CDR3 coding DNA: TGTGCCAGCAGCGTAGCTCGGGGAGGGGGTACTGAAGCTTTCTTT. It specifies CASSVARGGGTEAFF.

This clone appeared once. The chain links TRBV19 to TRBJ2-2; 8 positions agree with TRBD2. V was pared by 7 bases and J by 3 bases, with 4 bases of the junction left unmatched. There are 14 residues in the CDR3. Germline V lookup: CDR1 LNHDA, CDR2 SQIVND (reference sequence). The CDR3 DNA follows: TGTGCCAGTAAGCCTAGCGGGTACACCGGGGAGCTGTTTTTT. Translating it yields CASKPSGYTGELFF.

The rearrangement joins TRBV6-5 to TRBJ1-1; D may be TRBD1 (5 bases). The germline V and J ends were trimmed by 7 bases and 4 bases, with 13 bases remaining between them. The CDR3 is 13 amino acids. Germline CDR1 and CDR2: MNHEY and SVGAGI. For the CDR3, the DNA is TGTGCCAGCAATCTTAGGGGAGGCACTGAAGCTTTCTTT. This translates into CASNLRGGTEAFF.